This entry features one T cell receptor beta chain sequence. The antigen remains undetermined. Method: immunoSEQ multiplex PCR; TCRdb's copy keeps in-frame clones and lacks some. The repertoire holds 300,000 to 400,000 clones, with around 89% as singletons. This sample stems from a study of Ad26.COV2.S vaccination and SARS-CoV-2 variants. As for the study in general: Donor joined the COV1001 Ad26.COV2.S trial arm.

Study-level findings and limits: Spike-specific CD8+ and CD4+ T cell responses reportedly showed substantial breadth after vaccination.

Trimming left V 3 bases short and J 7 bases short, with 12 bases between. CDR3 length: 14 amino acids. The germline CDR1 and CDR2 sequences are MDHEN and SYDVKM. Regarding treatment: about 20 received Ad26.COV2.S at low or high dose, single or two shots; several received placebo; per-sample allocation not given. Sampling was performed 63 days after the first vaccine or placebo injection. In the vaccine, an Ad26 vector expressed the SARS-CoV-2 spike of the Wuhan strain. The chain recombines TRBV28 with TRBJ2-2; TRBD1 might be the D (5 bases). Sequences were derived from peripheral blood, sampled in a trial of Ad26.COV2.S vaccine versus placebo. The source of this sequence is a person between 18 and 60 years old who received the Ad26.COV2.S COVID-19 vaccine or a placebo. The CDR3 region is CASSLRQQDGELFF. CDR3 in DNA: TGTGCCAGCAGTTTGCGACAGCAGGACGGGGAGCTGTTTTTT.